A single sample is the source of the 23 T cell receptor beta chains below, sequenced in a study of T cell changes during pregnancy in multiple sclerosis. Profiled with immunoSEQ multiplex PCR; TCRdb holds only in-frame clones, not every one. The table records around 50,000 clones, almost 95% of them present only once. The input for sequencing was CD8+ T cells from peripheral blood mononuclear cells, taken in the first trimester of pregnancy. The receptors shown here come from a female donor with multiple sclerosis, enrolled in a pregnancy study.

The DNA for the CDR3 is TGTGCCAGCAGCTTATGCGCGGGGGGGCCTAACTATGGCTACACCTTC. Encoded protein: CASSLCAGGPNYGYTF. The chain recombines TRBV11-1 with TRBJ1-2; a possible D gene is TRBD1 (6 bases). The CDR3 covers 16 residues. The V end lost 2 bases, the J end lost 0 bases, and 13 bases lay between the germline ends. Germline V gives CDR1 SGHAT, CDR2 FQDESV (reference sequence). Supplemented by reference TRBV11-1 and TRBJ1-2, the full variable domain reads EAEVAQSPRYKITEKSQAVAFWCDPISGHATLYWYRQILGQGPELLVQFQDESVVDDSQLPKDRFSAERLKGVDSTLKIQPAELGDSAMYLCASSLCAGGPNYGYTFGSGTRLTVV.

V is TRBV11-3 and J is TRBJ2-1, with TRBD1 matching over 9 bases. The CDR3 is made up of 15 amino acids. CDR1 and CDR2 from the germline V gene are SGHNT and YENEEA. V shed 1 base and J 8 bases; nucleotides not matched to a gene: 6. Written as DNA, the CDR3 is TGTGCCAGCAGCTTAGCGGGACAGGGAATCGATGAGCAGTTCTTC. Translation: CASSLAGQGIDEQFF.

The chain combines TRBV27 with TRBJ2-3, with D uncertain. With 2 bases removed from V and 1 base from J, the gap between germline ends came to 4 bases. This CDR3 comprises 13 residues. In germline, CDR1 is MNHEY, CDR2 SMNVEV (reference sequence). Here the CDR3 DNA reads TGTGCCAGCAGTTTAGCGGGCACAGATACGCAGTATTTT. Translating it yields CASSLAGTDTQYF.

V is TRBV11-2 and J is TRBJ2-5; perhaps TRBD2 as D (6 bases). Germline V gene lookup returns CDR1 SGHAT and CDR2 FQNNGV. This CDR3 is 15 amino acids long. V was shortened by 0 bases and J by 0 bases, with 8 bases between the two germline ends. CDR3 amino acids: CASSLEASDQETQYF. CDR3 sequence (DNA): TGTGCCAGCAGCTTAGAGGCTAGCGACCAAGAGACCCAGTACTTC.

This chain links TRBV4-1 with TRBJ1-1; TRBD1 matches at 7 bases. V lost 4 bases to trimming and J lost 4 bases; unmatched junction nucleotides: 6. Germline CDR1 and CDR2: MGHRA and YSYEKL. The CDR3 sequence is 14 residues long. CDR3 loop: CASSPKQGITEAFF. The CDR3 coding sequence is TGCGCCAGCAGCCCAAAACAGGGGATCACTGAAGCTTTCTTT.

The V gene is TRBV4-1, the J gene TRBJ1-2; 7 bases align to TRBD1. Trimming at V came to 4 bases and at J to 0 bases, leaving 5 bases not matched to a gene. CDR1 and CDR2 from the germline V gene are MGHRA and YSYEKL. This CDR3 region has 15 residues. CDR3 DNA sequence: TGCGCCAGCAGCCCGGGACAGCTAGCTAACTATGGCTACACCTTC. This gives the protein CASSPGQLANYGYTF.

The chain has TRBV6-1 and TRBJ1-1, with 8 bases lining up with TRBD1. The junction had 4 bases not matched to a gene; V was cut back by 6 bases and J by 1 base. CDR3 length equals 14 residues. Germline loops: CDR1 MNHNS, CDR2 SASEGT. CDR3 DNA sequence: TGTGCCAGCAGGTCGACAGGGGAGAACACTGAAGCTTTCTTT. Its translation: CASRSTGENTEAFF.

The J gene is TRBJ2-3, the V gene TRBV4-1; D not resolved. Trimming removed 1 base at V and 5 bases at J, with 13 bases between. The CDR3 has 15 amino acids. In germline, CDR1 is MGHRA, CDR2 YSYEKL. CDR3 residues: CASSQGWAEQDTQYF. The CDR3 DNA reads as TGCGCCAGCAGCCAAGGATGGGCCGAACAAGATACGCAGTATTTT.

The chain is built from TRBV27 and TRBJ2-1; D ambiguous. The CDR3 consists of 13 residues. Per germline, CDR1 MNHEY and CDR2 SMNVEV (reference sequence). Trimming shortened V by 2 bases and J by 4 bases, and 6 bases separated the two germline ends. The CDR3 DNA follows: TGTGCCAGCAGTTTAGCGTTTTACAATGAGCAGTTCTTC. The encoded protein is CASSLAFYNEQFF.

This clone was observed a single time. V and J are TRBV16 and TRBJ2-1, with 12 bases identical to TRBD1. This CDR3 is 16 amino acids long. The V and J ends lost 6 bases and 8 bases, in that order; junction bases with no gene match: 11. From germline, CDR1 is KGHSY and CDR2 FQNENV. The CDR3 loop reads CASSPTGTGGFDEQFF. In DNA form, the CDR3 reads TGTGCCAGCAGTCCGACGGGGACAGGGGGCTTCGATGAGCAGTTCTTC.

The chain uses TRBV13 and TRBJ1-2; 11 nucleotides agree with TRBD1. V was clipped by 5 bases and J by 8 bases; unmatched bases: 4. CDR1 and CDR2 from the germline V gene are PRHDT and FYEKMQ (reference sequence). The CDR3 sequence is 13 residues long. The CDR3 region is CASSTGTGGGYTF. CDR3 nucleotides: TGTGCCAGCAGCACCGGGACAGGGGGAGGCTACACCTTC.

This clone has only one observation. The CDR3 sequence is CASSETVSPQETQYF. DNA of the CDR3: TGTGCCAGCAGCGAAACGGTTTCGCCCCAAGAGACCCAGTACTTC. The chain recombines TRBV25-1 with TRBJ2-5, with D hard to call. V dropped 6 bases and J dropped 1 base, with 15 bases sitting between them. Germline CDR1 and CDR2: MGHDK and SYGVNS. This CDR3 has 15 residues. Full variable domain (missing parts from reference TRBV25-1 and TRBJ2-5): EADIYQTPRYLVIGTGKKITLECSQTMGHDKMYWYQQDPGMELHLIHYSYGVNSTEKGDLSSESTVSRIRTEHFPLTLESARPSHTSQYLCASSETVSPQETQYFGPGTRLLVL.

J is TRBJ1-4 and V is TRBV2, with 9 bases matching TRBD1. CDR3 size: 13 residues. With 10 bases clipped from V and 5 bases from J, the junction kept 5 bases outside the gene matches. CDR1 and CDR2 (germline): SNHLY, FYNNEI. CDR3: CATWTGDNEKLFF. The DNA of the CDR3 is TGTGCCACCTGGACAGGGGACAATGAAAAACTGTTTTTT.

This chain joins TRBV5-4 and TRBJ1-1, with a weak D call TRBD1 (5 bases). V gave up 1 base and J gave up 3 bases, with 7 bases separating them. Germline lookup yields CDR1 SGHNT and CDR2 YYREEE (reference sequence). This CDR3 has 13 amino acids. The CDR3 here is CASSLKQDTEAFF. The CDR3 region has the DNA TGTGCCAGCAGCTTGAAACAGGACACTGAAGCTTTCTTT.

The rearrangement joins TRBV2 to TRBJ1-4, with D unresolved. V shed 0 bases and J shed 7 bases, with 15 bases lying between them. This CDR3 has 16 amino acids. Germline CDR1 and CDR2: SNHLY and FYNNEI. Here the CDR3 reads CASSEAQRVLREKLFF. CDR3 bases: TGTGCCAGCAGTGAAGCGCAGCGGGTGTTGCGTGAAAAACTGTTTTTT.

This clone was seen once. The chain employs TRBV7-9 and TRBJ1-5; 7 nucleotides line up with TRBD1. V lost 5 bases to trimming and J lost 2 bases; unmatched junction nucleotides: 6. Germline CDR1 reads SEHNR; CDR2 reads FQNEAQ (reference sequence). The CDR3 spans 15 residues. The CDR3 loop is CASSLDQGGNQPQHF. DNA of the CDR3: TGTGCCAGCAGCCTTGATCAGGGGGGCAATCAGCCCCAGCATTTT.

V usage is TRBV7-8 and J usage is TRBJ1-2; possible D gene TRBD1, 6 bases. Germline V gene data show CDR1 as SGHVS and CDR2 as FQNEAQ. The CDR3 contains 12 residues. V shed 5 bases and J shed 14 bases, with 18 bases lying between them. The CDR3 bases are TGTGCCAGCAGCGATTCTGGGGGCAGGCCTACCTTC. It is translated as CASSDSGGRPTF.

The genes are TRBV11-2 and TRBJ2-1; D may be TRBD2 (6 bases). The V and J ends lost 5 bases and 4 bases respectively, with 15 bases between them. Germline CDR1 reads SGHAT; CDR2 reads FQNNGV. This CDR3 has 15 residues. For the CDR3, the DNA is TGTGCCAGCAGCCTCGGGAGCGGGCCTTACAATGAGCAGTTCTTC. Protein product: CASSLGSGPYNEQFF. The variable domain in full, with the rest retrieved from reference TRBV11-2 and TRBJ2-1, is EAGVAQSPRYKIIEKRQSVAFWCNPISGHATLYWYQQILGQGPKLLIQFQNNGVVDDSQLPKDRFSAERLKGVDSTLKIQPAKLEDSAVYLCASSLGSGPYNEQFFGPGTRLTVL.

The chain joins TRBV29-1 to TRBJ2-7; weak D call: TRBD1 (5 bases). The CDR3 runs to 14 residues. Trimming left V 1 base short and J 7 bases short, with 17 bases between. Germline V gives CDR1 SQVTM, CDR2 ANQGSEA. Here the CDR3 reads CSVEVTDVYGEQYF. CDR3 bases: TGCAGCGTTGAAGTGACAGACGTTTACGGGGAGCAGTACTTC.

This chain uses TRBV27 with TRBJ1-2, with a possible D match to TRBD1 (6 bases). CDR1 is MNHEY, CDR2 SMNVEV, per germline (reference sequence). The CDR3 extends over 13 amino acids. The V end was cut by 2 bases, the J end by 2 bases, with 6 bases between. This CDR3 reads CASSLTGNYGYTF. The CDR3 DNA follows: TGTGCCAGCAGTTTAACAGGGAACTATGGCTACACCTTC.

The V gene is TRBV28, the J gene TRBJ2-7; D is unclear. The CDR3 sequence is 12 residues long. Per germline, CDR1 MDHEN and CDR2 SYDVKM. The germline V and J ends were trimmed by 2 bases and 1 base, with 3 bases remaining between them. CDR3 coding DNA: TGTGCCAGCAGTTTACGGTCCTACGAGCAGTACTTC. It codes for CASSLRSYEQYF.

The J gene is TRBJ1-1, the V gene TRBV6-1; D ambiguous. CDR1 and CDR2 from the germline V gene are MNHNS and SASEGT. The CDR3 length is 11 residues. V gave up 8 bases and J gave up 1 base, with 5 bases separating them. The CDR3 nucleotides read TGTGCCAGCCGGGAGAACACTGAAGCTTTCTTT. Amino acid sequence: CASRENTEAFF.

The J gene is TRBJ2-7, the V gene TRBV28; TRBD1 is a possible D gene (6 bases). V was cut by 4 bases and J by 4 bases, with 11 bases left in between. The CDR3 has 13 residues. The germline CDR1 and CDR2 sequences are MDHEN and SYDVKM. The CDR3 spells CASSSTQGYEQYF. CDR3 coding DNA: TGTGCCAGCAGTTCCACACAGGGTTACGAGCAGTACTTC.